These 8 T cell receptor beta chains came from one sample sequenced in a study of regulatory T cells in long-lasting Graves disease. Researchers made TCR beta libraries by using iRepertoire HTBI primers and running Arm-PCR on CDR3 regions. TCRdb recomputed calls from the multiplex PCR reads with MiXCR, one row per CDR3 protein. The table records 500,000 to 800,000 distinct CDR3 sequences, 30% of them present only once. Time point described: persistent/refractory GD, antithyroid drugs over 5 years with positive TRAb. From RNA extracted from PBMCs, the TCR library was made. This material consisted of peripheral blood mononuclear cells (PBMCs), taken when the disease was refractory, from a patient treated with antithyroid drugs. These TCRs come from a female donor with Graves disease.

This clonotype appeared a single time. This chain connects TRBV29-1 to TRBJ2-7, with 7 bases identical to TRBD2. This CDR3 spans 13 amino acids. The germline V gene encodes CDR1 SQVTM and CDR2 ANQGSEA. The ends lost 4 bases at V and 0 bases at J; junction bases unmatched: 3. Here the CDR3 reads CSVGRERSYEQYF. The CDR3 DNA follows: TGCAGCGTTGGGCGGGAGCGCTCCTACGAGCAGTACTTC.

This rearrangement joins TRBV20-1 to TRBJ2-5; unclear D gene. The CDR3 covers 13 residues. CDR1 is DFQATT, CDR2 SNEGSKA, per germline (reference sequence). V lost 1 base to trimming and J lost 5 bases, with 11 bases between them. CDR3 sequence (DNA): TGCAGTGCTAGAGTTTCGGGTTGGGAGACCCAGTACTTC. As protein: CSARVSGWETQYF.

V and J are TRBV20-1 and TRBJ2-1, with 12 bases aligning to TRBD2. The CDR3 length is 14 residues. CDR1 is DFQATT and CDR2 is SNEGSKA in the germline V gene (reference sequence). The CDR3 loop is CSPRPTSGRLEQFF. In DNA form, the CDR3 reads TGCAGCCCTAGGCCGACTAGCGGGAGACTAGAGCAGTTCTTC.

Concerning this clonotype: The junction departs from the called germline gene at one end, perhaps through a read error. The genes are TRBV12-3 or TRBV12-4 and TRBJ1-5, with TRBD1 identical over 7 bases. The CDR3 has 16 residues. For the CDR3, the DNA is TGTGCCAGCAGCGGGACAGAAGCGATTAGCGATCAGCCCCAGCATTTT. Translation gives CASSGTEAISDQPQHF.

This chain's CDR3 is CASSEVWSRHGELFF. In DNA form, the CDR3 reads TGTGCCAGCAGTGAAGTATGGTCCCGGCACGGGGAGCTGTTTTTT. The chain recombines TRBV2 with TRBJ2-2, with D uncertain. The V gene's germline CDR1 is SNHLY and CDR2 FYNNEI. CDR3 size: 15 residues. V dropped 1 base and J dropped 7 bases, with 13 bases sitting between them.

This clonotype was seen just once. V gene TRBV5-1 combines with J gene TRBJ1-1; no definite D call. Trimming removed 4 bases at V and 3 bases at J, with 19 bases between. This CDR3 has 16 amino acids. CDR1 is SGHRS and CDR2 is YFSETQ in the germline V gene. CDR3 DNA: TGCGCCAGCAGCCTAGGGCCTAGTCGACTATACACTGAAGCTTTCTTT. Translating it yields CASSLGPSRLYTEAFF.

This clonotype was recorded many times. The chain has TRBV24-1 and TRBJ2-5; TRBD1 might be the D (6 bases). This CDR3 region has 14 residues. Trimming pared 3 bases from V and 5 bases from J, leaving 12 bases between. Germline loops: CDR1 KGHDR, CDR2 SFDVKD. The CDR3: CATSDPGRGETQYF. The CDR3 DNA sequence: TGTGCCACCAGTGATCCCGGCAGGGGCGAGACCCAGTACTTC.

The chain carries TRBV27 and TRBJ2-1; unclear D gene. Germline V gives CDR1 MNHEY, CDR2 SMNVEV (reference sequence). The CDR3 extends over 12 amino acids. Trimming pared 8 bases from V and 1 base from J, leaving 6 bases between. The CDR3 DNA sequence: TGTGCCAGCGGCCGATCCTACAATGAGCAGTTCTTC. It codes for CASGRSYNEQFF.